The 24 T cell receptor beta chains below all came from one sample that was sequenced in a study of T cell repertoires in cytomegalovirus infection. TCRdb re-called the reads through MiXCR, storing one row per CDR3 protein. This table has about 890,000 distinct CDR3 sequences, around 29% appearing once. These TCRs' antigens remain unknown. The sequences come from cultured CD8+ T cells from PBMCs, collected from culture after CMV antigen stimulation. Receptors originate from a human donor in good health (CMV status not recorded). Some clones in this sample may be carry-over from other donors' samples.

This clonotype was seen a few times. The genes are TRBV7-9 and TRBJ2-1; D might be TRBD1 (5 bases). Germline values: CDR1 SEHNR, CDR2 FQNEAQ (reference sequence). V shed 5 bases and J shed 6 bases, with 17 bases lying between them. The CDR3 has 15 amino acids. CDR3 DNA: TGTGCCAGCAGCCCTAACAGACAGTTATTCAATGAGCAGTTCTTC. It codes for CASSPNRQLFNEQFF.

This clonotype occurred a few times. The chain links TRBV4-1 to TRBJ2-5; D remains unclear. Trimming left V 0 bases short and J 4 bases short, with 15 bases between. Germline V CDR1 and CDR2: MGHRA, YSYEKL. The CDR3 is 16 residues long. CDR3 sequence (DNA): TGCGCCAGCAGCCAAGATGATGTGGCTTTAGTAGAGACCCAGTACTTC. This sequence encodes CASSQDDVALVETQYF.

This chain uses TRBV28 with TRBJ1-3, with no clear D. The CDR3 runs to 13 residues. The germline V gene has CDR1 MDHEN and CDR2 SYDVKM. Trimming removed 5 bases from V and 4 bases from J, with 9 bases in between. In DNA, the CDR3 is TGTGCCAGCAGTCCGGGGTTAGGAAACACCATATATTTT. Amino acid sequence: CASSPGLGNTIYF.

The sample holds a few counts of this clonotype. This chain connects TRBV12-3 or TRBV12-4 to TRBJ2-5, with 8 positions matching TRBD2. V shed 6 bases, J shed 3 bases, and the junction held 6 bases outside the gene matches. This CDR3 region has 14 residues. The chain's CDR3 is CASSQISGEETQYF. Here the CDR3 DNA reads TGTGCCAGCAGCCAAATTAGCGGGGAAGAGACCCAGTACTTC.

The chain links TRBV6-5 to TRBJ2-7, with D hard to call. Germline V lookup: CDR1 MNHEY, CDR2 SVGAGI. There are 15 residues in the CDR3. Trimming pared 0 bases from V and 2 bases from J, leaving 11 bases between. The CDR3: CASSYSTLPTYEQYF. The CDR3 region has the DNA TGTGCCAGCAGTTACTCGACTCTTCCCACCTACGAGCAGTACTTC.

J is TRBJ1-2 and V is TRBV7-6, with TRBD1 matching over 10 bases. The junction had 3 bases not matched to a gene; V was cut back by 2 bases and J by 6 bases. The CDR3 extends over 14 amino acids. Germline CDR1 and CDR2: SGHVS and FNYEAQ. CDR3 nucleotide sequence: TGTGCCAGCAGCTTAATAGGGACAGGGGATGGCTACACCTTC. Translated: CASSLIGTGDGYTF.

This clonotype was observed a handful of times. The CDR3 loop reads CASSLVVALTDTQYF. The CDR3 bases are TGCGCCAGCAGCTTGGTAGTAGCGCTCACAGATACGCAGTATTTT. The chain carries TRBV5-1 and TRBJ2-3; possible D gene TRBD2, 5 bases. Germline CDR1 is SGHRS and CDR2 is YFSETQ. Trimming stripped 0 bases from V and 2 bases from J, with 10 bases between. This CDR3 spans 15 amino acids.

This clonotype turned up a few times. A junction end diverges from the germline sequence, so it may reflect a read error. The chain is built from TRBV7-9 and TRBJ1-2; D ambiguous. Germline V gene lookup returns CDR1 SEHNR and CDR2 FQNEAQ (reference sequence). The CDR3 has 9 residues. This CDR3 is CASSPWEGF. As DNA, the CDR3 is TGTGCCAGCAGCCCTTGGGAGGGCTTC.

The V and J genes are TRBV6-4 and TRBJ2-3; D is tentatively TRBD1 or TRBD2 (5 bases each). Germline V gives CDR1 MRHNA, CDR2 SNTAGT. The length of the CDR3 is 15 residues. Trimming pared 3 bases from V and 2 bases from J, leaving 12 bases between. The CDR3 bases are TGTGCCAGCAGTGAAGGGGTAGCGACCACAGATACGCAGTATTTT. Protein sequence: CASSEGVATTDTQYF.

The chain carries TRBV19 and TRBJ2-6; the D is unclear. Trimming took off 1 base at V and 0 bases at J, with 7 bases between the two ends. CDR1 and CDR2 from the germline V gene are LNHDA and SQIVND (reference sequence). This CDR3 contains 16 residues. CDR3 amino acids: CASSIGWGSGANVLTF. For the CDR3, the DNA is TGTGCCAGTAGTATAGGATGGGGCTCTGGGGCCAACGTCCTGACTTTC.

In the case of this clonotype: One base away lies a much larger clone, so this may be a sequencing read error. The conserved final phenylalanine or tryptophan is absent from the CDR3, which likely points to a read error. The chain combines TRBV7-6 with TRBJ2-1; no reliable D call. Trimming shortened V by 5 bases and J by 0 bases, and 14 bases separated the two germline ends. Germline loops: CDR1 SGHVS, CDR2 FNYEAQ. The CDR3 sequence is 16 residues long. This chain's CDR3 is CASSDLETGSYNEQFS. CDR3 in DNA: TGTGCCAGCAGCGACCTAGAAACGGGCTCCTACAATGAGCAGTTCTCC.

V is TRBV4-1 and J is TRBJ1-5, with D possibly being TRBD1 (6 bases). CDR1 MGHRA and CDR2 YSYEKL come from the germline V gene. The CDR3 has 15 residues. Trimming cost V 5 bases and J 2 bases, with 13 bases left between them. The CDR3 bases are TGCGCCAGCAGCTCCAGACAGGCCCGCAATCAGCCCCAGCATTTT. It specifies CASSSRQARNQPQHF.

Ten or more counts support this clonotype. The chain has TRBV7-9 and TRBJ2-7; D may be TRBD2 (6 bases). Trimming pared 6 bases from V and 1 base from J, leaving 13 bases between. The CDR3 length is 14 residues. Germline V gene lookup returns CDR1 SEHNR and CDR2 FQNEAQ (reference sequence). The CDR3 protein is CASRPGGKSYEQYF. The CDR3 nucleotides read TGTGCCAGCAGGCCCGGAGGGAAGTCCTACGAGCAGTACTTC.

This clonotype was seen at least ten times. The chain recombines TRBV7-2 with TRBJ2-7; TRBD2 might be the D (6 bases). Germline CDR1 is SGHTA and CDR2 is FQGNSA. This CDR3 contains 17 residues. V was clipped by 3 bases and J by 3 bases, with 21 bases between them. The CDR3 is CASSLKWTRRGYYEQYF. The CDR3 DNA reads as TGTGCCAGCAGCTTGAAGTGGACGAGGAGGGGATACTACGAGCAGTACTTC.

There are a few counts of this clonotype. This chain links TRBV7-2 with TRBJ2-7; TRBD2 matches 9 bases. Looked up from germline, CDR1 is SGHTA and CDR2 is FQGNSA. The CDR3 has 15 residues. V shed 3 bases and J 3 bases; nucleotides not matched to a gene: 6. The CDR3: CASSFGISGGYEQYV. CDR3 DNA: TGTGCCAGCAGCTTTGGAATTAGCGGGGGCTACGAGCAGTACGTC.

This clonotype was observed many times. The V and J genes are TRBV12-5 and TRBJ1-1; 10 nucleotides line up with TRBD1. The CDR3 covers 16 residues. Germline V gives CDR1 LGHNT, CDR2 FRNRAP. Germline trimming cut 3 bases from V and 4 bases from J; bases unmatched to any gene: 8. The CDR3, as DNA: TGTGCTAGTGGTTTCGGACAGGGGGAACGTGGCACTGAAGCTTTCTTT. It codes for CASGFGQGERGTEAFF.

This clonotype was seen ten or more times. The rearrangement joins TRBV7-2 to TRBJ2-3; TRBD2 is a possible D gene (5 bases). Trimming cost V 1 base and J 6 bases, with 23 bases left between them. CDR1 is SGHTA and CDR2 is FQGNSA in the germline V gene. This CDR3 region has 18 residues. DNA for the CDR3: TGTGCCAGCAGCTTAGATAGTCCCCCACTAGTTTGGCGGGATACGCAGTATTTT. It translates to CASSLDSPPLVWRDTQYF.

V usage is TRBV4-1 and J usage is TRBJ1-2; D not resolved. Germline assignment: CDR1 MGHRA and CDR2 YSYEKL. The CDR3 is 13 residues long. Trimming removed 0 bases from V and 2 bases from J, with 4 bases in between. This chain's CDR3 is CASSQERNYGYTF. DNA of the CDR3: TGCGCCAGCAGCCAAGAGAGGAACTATGGCTACACCTTC.

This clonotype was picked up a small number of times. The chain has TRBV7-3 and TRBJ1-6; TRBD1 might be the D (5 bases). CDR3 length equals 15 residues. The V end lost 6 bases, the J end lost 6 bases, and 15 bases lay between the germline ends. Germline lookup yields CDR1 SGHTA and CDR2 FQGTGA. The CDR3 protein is CASRSSGRGNSPLHF. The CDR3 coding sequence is TGTGCCAGCAGGTCCTCAGGGAGGGGTAATTCACCCCTCCACTTT.

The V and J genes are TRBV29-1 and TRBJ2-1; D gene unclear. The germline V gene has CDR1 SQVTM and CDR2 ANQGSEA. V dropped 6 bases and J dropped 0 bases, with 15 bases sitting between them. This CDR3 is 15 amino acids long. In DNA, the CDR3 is TGCAGCGTAGGAGACATTACGAGCTCCTACAATGAGCAGTTCTTC. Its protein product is CSVGDITSSYNEQFF.

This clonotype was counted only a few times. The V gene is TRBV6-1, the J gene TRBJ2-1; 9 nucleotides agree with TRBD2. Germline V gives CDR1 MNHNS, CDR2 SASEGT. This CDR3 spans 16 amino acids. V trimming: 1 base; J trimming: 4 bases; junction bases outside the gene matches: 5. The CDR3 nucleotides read TGTGCCAGCAGTGAAGGTCCAGCGGGGGGTTACAATGAGCAGTTCTTC. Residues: CASSEGPAGGYNEQFF.

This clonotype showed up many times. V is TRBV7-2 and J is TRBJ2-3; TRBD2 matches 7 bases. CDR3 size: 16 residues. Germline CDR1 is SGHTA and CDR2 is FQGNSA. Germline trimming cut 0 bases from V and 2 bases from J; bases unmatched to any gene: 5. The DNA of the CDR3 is TGTGCCAGCAGCTTAGCCAGCGGGGTCACCACAGATACGCAGTATTTT. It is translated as CASSLASGVTTDTQYF.

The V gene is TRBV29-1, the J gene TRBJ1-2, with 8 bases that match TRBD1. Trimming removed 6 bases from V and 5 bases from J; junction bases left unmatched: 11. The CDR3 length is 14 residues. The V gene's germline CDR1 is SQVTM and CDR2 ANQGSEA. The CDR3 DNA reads TGCAGCGTGGGGATACGGGGACAGGCGTATGGCTACACCTTC. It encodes CSVGIRGQAYGYTF.

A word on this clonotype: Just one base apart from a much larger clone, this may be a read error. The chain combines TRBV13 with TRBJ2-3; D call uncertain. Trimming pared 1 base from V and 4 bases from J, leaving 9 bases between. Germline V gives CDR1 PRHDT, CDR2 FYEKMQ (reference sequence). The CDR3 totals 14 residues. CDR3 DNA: TGTGCCAGCAGCTTAGAAGACCGCTCAGATACGCAGTATTTT. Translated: CASSLEDRSDTQYF.